The 19 T cell receptor beta chains below were found in one sample sequenced in a study of blood T cell repertoires in COVID-19. This table comes from immunoSEQ multiplex PCR, and its TCRdb copy is limited to in-frame clones, with some not included. This sample yields about 200,000 clones, of which 70% to 85% are seen a single time; around 14% belongs to the top ten. The sample comprised peripheral blood. Receptor source: a human donor in a cohort sampled during active COVID-19.

The CDR3 is CASRIRTGPPEKLFF. CDR3 DNA: TGTGCCAGCAGGATCCGGACAGGTCCTCCTGAAAAACTGTTTTTT. This chain links TRBV5-6 with TRBJ1-4; 7 bases map to TRBD1. This CDR3 spans 15 amino acids. V shed 5 bases, J shed 7 bases, and the junction held 11 bases outside the gene matches. Germline assignment: CDR1 SGHDT and CDR2 YYEEEE. Full variable domain (remainder filled in from reference TRBV5-6 and TRBJ1-4): DAGVTQSPTHLIKTRGQQVTLRCSPKSGHDTVSWYQQALGQGPQFIFQYYEEEERQRGNFPDRFSGHQFPNYSSELNVNALLLGDSALYLCASRIRTGPPEKLFFGSGTQLSVL.

Concerning this clone: The same CDR3 is also encoded by other DNA sequences in this sample. J is TRBJ1-3 and V is TRBV24-1, with D perhaps TRBD1 (6 bases). This CDR3 contains 15 residues. V was clipped by 3 bases and J by 4 bases, with 12 bases between them. Germline V gene data show CDR1 as KGHDR and CDR2 as SFDVKD. The CDR3: CATSDPRTAGNTIYF. The DNA for the CDR3 is TGTGCCACCAGTGATCCCCGGACAGCCGGAAACACCATATATTTT.

The chain joins TRBV14 to TRBJ1-1; 12 bases fit TRBD1. After removal of 2 bases from V and 5 bases from J, the junction contained 9 bases not matched to a gene. Germline lookup yields CDR1 SGHDN and CDR2 FVKESK. The CDR3 sequence is 17 residues long. CDR3 nucleotides: TGTGCCAGCAGCCAATTGGGACAGGGGGCTTTAGGGACTGAAGCTTTCTTT. This sequence encodes CASSQLGQGALGTEAFF.

CDR3: CASSVVSVRNKRSYNEQFF. As DNA, the CDR3 is TGTGCCAGCAGCGTAGTTTCCGTGCGTAATAAGCGGTCCTACAATGAGCAGTTCTTC. The chain links TRBV9 to TRBJ2-1; the D gene is possibly TRBD2 (5 bases). V was shortened by 0 bases and J by 1 base, with 20 bases between the two germline ends. The germline V gene encodes CDR1 SGDLS and CDR2 YYNGEE. The CDR3 loop spans 19 amino acids.

This chain uses TRBV18 with TRBJ1-1; 10 bases are a match to TRBD1. The CDR3 contains 17 residues. V trimming: 2 bases; J trimming: 4 bases; junction bases outside the gene matches: 10. Germline V CDR1 and CDR2: KGHSH, LQKENI. The CDR3 loop is CASSPRGQGESVTEAFF. DNA of the CDR3: TGTGCCAGCTCACCAAGAGGACAGGGGGAATCGGTCACTGAAGCTTTCTTT.

The chain joins TRBV19 to TRBJ2-7; 9 positions match TRBD1. In germline, CDR1 is LNHDA, CDR2 SQIVND (reference sequence). The length of the CDR3 is 14 residues. V trimming: 6 bases; J trimming: 3 bases; junction bases outside the gene matches: 6. CDR3 protein: CASSWRTGDYEQYF. The CDR3 coding sequence is TGTGCCAGTAGCTGGCGGACAGGGGACTACGAGCAGTACTTC.

The V and J genes are TRBV4-2 and TRBJ2-5; 9 bases line up with TRBD2. Germline CDR1 reads LGHNA; CDR2 reads YNFKEQ. This CDR3 is built from 15 residues. V shed 3 bases and J 5 bases; nucleotides not matched to a gene: 7. In nucleotides, the CDR3 is TGTGCCAGCAGCCACTATAGCGGGAGTGTTGAGACCCAGTACTTC. Encoded protein: CASSHYSGSVETQYF.

V usage is TRBV28 and J usage is TRBJ2-1, with a weak D call TRBD2 (6 bases). Trimming took 5 bases from V and 1 from J, leaving 12 bases between them. The CDR3 spans 15 residues. Germline values: CDR1 MDHEN, CDR2 SYDVKM. The CDR3 reads CASSPGTRSYNEQFF. The DNA for the CDR3 is TGTGCCAGCAGTCCCGGGACTCGTTCCTACAATGAGCAGTTCTTC.

In this sample, this clone turned up once. This chain connects TRBV7-9 to TRBJ2-5; TRBD1 aligns across 9 bases. CDR1 and CDR2 from the germline V gene are SEHNR and FQNEAQ (reference sequence). The CDR3 spans 16 residues. V gave up 4 bases and J gave up 5 bases; unmatched junction bases: 11. Here the CDR3 reads CASSYQPRTGDETQYF. CDR3 in DNA: TGTGCCAGCAGCTATCAGCCGAGGACAGGGGATGAGACCCAGTACTTC. The full variable domain, completed using reference TRBV7-9 and TRBJ2-5, is DTGVSQNPRHKITKRGQNVTFRCDPISEHNRLYWYRQTLGQGPEFLTYFQNEAQLEKSRLLSDRFSAERPKGSFSTLEIQRTEQGDSAMYLCASSYQPRTGDETQYFGPGTRLLVL.

This clone has a handful of counts. The chain employs TRBV19 and TRBJ1-1; 8 nucleotides match TRBD1. After removal of 6 bases from V and 3 bases from J, the junction contained 6 bases not matched to a gene. The CDR3 length is 14 residues. Germline CDR1 reads LNHDA; CDR2 reads SQIVND (reference sequence). The CDR3 reads CASRRQGRYTEAFF. CDR3 nucleotides: TGTGCCAGTAGACGACAGGGGAGGTACACTGAAGCTTTCTTT.

The rearrangement uses TRBV4-1 and TRBJ1-1; TRBD1 agrees at 7 bases. Germline V gene sequence: CDR1 MGHRA, CDR2 YSYEKL. Unmatched junction bases numbered 10, after V lost 0 bases and J lost 0 bases. The CDR3 is 18 residues long. The DNA of the CDR3 is TGCGCCAGCAGCCAAGATCTATTTTCGGGGACAGTGAACACTGAAGCTTTCTTT. Its protein product is CASSQDLFSGTVNTEAFF.

This sequence joins TRBV9 and TRBJ2-5; the D gene is possibly TRBD2 (6 bases). The V end lost 3 bases, the J end lost 5 bases, and 14 bases lay between the germline ends. The CDR3 has 14 amino acids. The germline V gene has CDR1 SGDLS and CDR2 YYNGEE. CDR3 sequence reads: CASSGKGGFETQYF. The CDR3 coding sequence is TGTGCCAGCAGCGGCAAGGGAGGTTTTGAGACCCAGTACTTC.

This clone turned up a few times. This chain joins TRBV4-1 and TRBJ1-5, with 12 bases that match TRBD1. V lost 1 base and J lost 0; bases outside the gene matches: 7. CDR3 length: 19 amino acids. Germline CDR1 is MGHRA and CDR2 is YSYEKL. The CDR3 DNA sequence: TGCGCCAGCAGCCAAGCCCCGGGACAGGGGGCTTATAGCAATCAGCCCCAGCATTTT. Residues: CASSQAPGQGAYSNQPQHF.

This sequence joins TRBV30 and TRBJ2-3; 16 positions agree with TRBD2. Looked up from germline, CDR1 is GTSNPN and CDR2 is SVGIG (reference sequence). The CDR3 is 16 residues long. V gave up 8 bases and J gave up 8 bases; unmatched junction bases: 13. CDR3 loop: CARSSGLAGGSGTQYF. CDR3 bases: TGTGCCCGCTCATCGGGACTAGCGGGAGGGTCCGGTACGCAGTATTTT.

This clone has just a few counts. Within the sample, other DNA sequences also encode this same CDR3. The chain joins TRBV2 to TRBJ2-7; 9 nucleotides line up with TRBD1. Losses at the gene ends were 5 bases for V and 2 bases for J; bases not matched to a gene: 1. CDR1 and CDR2 (germline): SNHLY, FYNNEI. This CDR3 has 13 amino acids. The CDR3 DNA reads TGTGCCAGCAGTAGACAGGGGGCCTACGAGCAGTACTTC. Translated, it gives CASSRQGAYEQYF. Based on the CDR3 plus reference TRBV2 and TRBJ2-7, the full variable domain is EPEVTQTPSHQVTQMGQEVILRCVPISNHLYFYWYRQILGQKVEFLVSFYNNEISEKSEIFDDQFSVERPDGSNFTLKIRSTKLEDSAMYFCASSRQGAYEQYFGPGTRLTVT.

The chain couples TRBV5-1 to TRBJ2-1; 10 bases are shared with TRBD2. Germline V lookup: CDR1 SGHRS, CDR2 YFSETQ. CDR3 size: 17 residues. The J segment lost 4 bases and the V segment lost 4 bases, leaving 11 bases of the junction unmatched. CDR3 DNA sequence: TGCGCCAGCAGCCCCCCTATAGCGGGAGGAAAATACAATGAGCAGTTCTTC. It codes for CASSPPIAGGKYNEQFF.

The chain recombines TRBV23-1 with TRBJ2-5, with D perhaps matching TRBD1 (7 bases). TRBV23-1 is given ORF status, its function remaining uncertain. The CDR3 spans 14 residues. V shed 7 bases and J shed 4 bases, with 16 bases lying between them. This chain's CDR3 is CASIVRGARETQYF. CDR3 DNA sequence: TGCGCCAGCATAGTCAGGGGGGCGAGAGAGACCCAGTACTTC.

The chain uses TRBV27 and TRBJ2-3; D gene ambiguous. V was shortened by 5 bases and J by 6 bases, with 12 bases between the two germline ends. CDR3 length: 13 residues. The germline gives CDR1 MNHEY, CDR2 SMNVEV (reference sequence). The chain's CDR3 is CASSARSPDTQYF. DNA for the CDR3: TGTGCCAGCAGTGCCCGCAGTCCGGATACGCAGTATTTT.

This clone was detected only a few times. V gene TRBV15 combines with J gene TRBJ2-7; D unresolved. Per germline, CDR1 LNHNV and CDR2 YYDKDF (reference sequence). The CDR3 extends over 15 amino acids. Trimming removed 0 bases from V and 3 bases from J, with 12 bases in between. CDR3 nucleotide sequence: TGTGCCACCAGCAGAGACCGACTTTTACTCTACGAGCAGTACTTC. Translation: CATSRDRLLLYEQYF.